This T cell receptor beta chain came from a study of cytomegalovirus exposure and HLA in healthy donors. The donors were members of the roughly 120-subject validation cohort (separate from the approximately 670-subject first cohort). CDR1 and CDR2 (germline): SGDLS, YYNGEE. The CDR3 has 17 amino acids. Trimming took 3 bases from V and 2 from J; bases not matched to a gene: 11. Regarding the study as a whole: High sensitivity and specificity were reportedly achieved when the classifier diagnosed cytomegalovirus status.

Assay: immunoSEQ multiplex PCR; the TCRdb copy retains only in-frame clones and omits some. The sample shows under 400,000 clones, roughly 86% of them seen only once. Concerning this clone itself: Its antigen is unidentified.

The sequence derives from a young man in good health and CMV-seronegative. J is TRBJ2-4 and V is TRBV9; 7 bases line up with TRBD2. Source material: PBMCs. The CDR3 DNA reads as TGTGCCAGCAGCGCCGTGGGAGGGAGTGGTTCCAAAAACATTCAGTACTTC. Its protein product is CASSAVGGSGSKNIQYF.